The rows below give T cell receptor beta chains drawn from one sample of a study of blood T cell repertoires in COVID-19. Using immunoSEQ multiplex PCR, the repertoire was profiled, and TCRdb retains in-frame clones only, with some absent. The table has under 100,000 clones, roughly 86% seen once. The sample was peripheral blood. The receptors derive from a human donor in a cohort sampled during active COVID-19. Each CDR3 is given with its conserved first and last residue. Each record gives: CDR3 DNA, CDR3 protein, D gene, J gene, CDR3 length, V gene, clone size. A D gene is named only where the DNA matches it firmly. Where a row states a size, it is once, few, many or the class of an expanded clone; other rows omit it.

cdr3_nt: TGTGCCAGCAGCTTATTACAGGGTGTACGTAATTCACCCCTCCACTTT
cdr3_aa: CASSLLQGVRNSPLHF
d_call: -
j_call: TRBJ1-6
cdr3_length: 16
v_call: TRBV5-6
clone_size: few

cdr3_nt: TGTGCCAGCAGCTTTCTAGCGGCTTCCTACGAGCAGTACTTC
cdr3_aa: CASSFLAASYEQYF
d_call: TRBD2
j_call: TRBJ2-7
cdr3_length: 14
v_call: TRBV7-2
clone_size: -

cdr3_nt: TGTGCCAGCAGTCCGCGGGGGGACACCCGTTTTTTCTCTGGAAACACCATATATTTT
cdr3_aa: CASSPRGDTRFFSGNTIYF
d_call: -
j_call: TRBJ1-3
cdr3_length: 19
v_call: TRBV27
clone_size: -

cdr3_nt: TGTGCCAGCAGTCTTATCTCGGGCAATGAGCAGTTCTTC
cdr3_aa: CASSLISGNEQFF
d_call: -
j_call: TRBJ2-1
cdr3_length: 13
v_call: TRBV27
clone_size: -

cdr3_nt: TGTGCCAGCAGCAGGTGGACAGGGATCACCTACAATGAGCAGTTCTTC
cdr3_aa: CASSRWTGITYNEQFF
d_call: TRBD1
j_call: TRBJ2-1
cdr3_length: 16
v_call: TRBV7-9
clone_size: -

cdr3_nt: TGTGCCAGCAGCGCTCGGACTAGCGGGGACACCTACGAGCAGTACTTC
cdr3_aa: CASSARTSGDTYEQYF
d_call: TRBD2
j_call: TRBJ2-7
cdr3_length: 16
v_call: TRBV7-8
clone_size: -

cdr3_nt: TGTGCCAGCAGCTTAACCGGTGGTTACTACAATGAGCAGTTCTTC
cdr3_aa: CASSLTGGYYNEQFF
d_call: -
j_call: TRBJ2-1
cdr3_length: 15
v_call: TRBV7-6
clone_size: -

cdr3_nt: TGTGCCAGTAGTATGCAGTCCTATGAAAAACTGTTTTTT
cdr3_aa: CASSMQSYEKLFF
d_call: -
j_call: TRBJ1-4
cdr3_length: 13
v_call: TRBV19
clone_size: -

cdr3_nt: TGTGCCACCAGCCCGCGAGGTGGGGGGAGCACCGGGGAGCTGTTTTTT
cdr3_aa: CATSPRGGGSTGELFF
d_call: -
j_call: TRBJ2-2
cdr3_length: 16
v_call: TRBV10-3
clone_size: -

cdr3_nt: TGTGCCAGCAGCCCCACGAGGACTAGCTCCTACGAGCAGTACTTC
cdr3_aa: CASSPTRTSSYEQYF
d_call: TRBD2
j_call: TRBJ2-7
cdr3_length: 15
v_call: TRBV9
clone_size: -

cdr3_nt: TGTGCCAGCAGCTTTGAGGTTGGGAATGAGCAGTTCTTC
cdr3_aa: CASSFEVGNEQFF
d_call: -
j_call: TRBJ2-1
cdr3_length: 13
v_call: TRBV7-2
clone_size: -

cdr3_nt: TGTGCCAGCAGCCAAGGATTGGGGAGCGGGGGGGGCAATGAGCAGTTCTTC
cdr3_aa: CASSQGLGSGGGNEQFF
d_call: TRBD2
j_call: TRBJ2-1
cdr3_length: 17
v_call: TRBV4-2
clone_size: -

cdr3_nt: TGTGCCAGCAGCCAAGACCGACTGACTCTTCAGCCCCAGCATTTT
cdr3_aa: CASSQDRLTLQPQHF
d_call: -
j_call: TRBJ1-5
cdr3_length: 15
v_call: TRBV3-1/TRBV3-2
clone_size: -

cdr3_nt: TGTGCCAGTAGTCCCCTGACAGGGGGTGGCTACACCTTC
cdr3_aa: CASSPLTGGGYTF
d_call: TRBD1
j_call: TRBJ1-2
cdr3_length: 13
v_call: TRBV19
clone_size: -

cdr3_nt: TGTGCCAGTAGTCCGAGATCAATGATCTCTGGAAACACCATATATTTT
cdr3_aa: CASSPRSMISGNTIYF
d_call: -
j_call: TRBJ1-3
cdr3_length: 16
v_call: TRBV19
clone_size: -

cdr3_nt: TGTGCCATCAGTCACGGGGTTAATTCACCCCTCCACTTT
cdr3_aa: CAISHGVNSPLHF
d_call: -
j_call: TRBJ1-6
cdr3_length: 13
v_call: TRBV10-3
clone_size: -

cdr3_nt: TGTGCCAGCTCACCACCGGGGGGACTAGCGCGTAACACCGGGGAGCTGTTTTTT
cdr3_aa: CASSPPGGLARNTGELFF
d_call: TRBD2
j_call: TRBJ2-2
cdr3_length: 18
v_call: TRBV18
clone_size: few

cdr3_nt: TGTGCCAGCAGTTCCCCGGGAGAAAGCTCCTACGAGCAGTACTTC
cdr3_aa: CASSSPGESSYEQYF
d_call: -
j_call: TRBJ2-7
cdr3_length: 15
v_call: TRBV6-5
clone_size: -

cdr3_nt: TGTGCCAGCAGCGGGAGGCCCAAATTCACCGCTGAGCAGTTCTTC
cdr3_aa: CASSGRPKFTAEQFF
d_call: -
j_call: TRBJ2-1
cdr3_length: 15
v_call: TRBV7-2
clone_size: -

cdr3_nt: TGTGCCAGCTCCCCGGGACTGGGGGTCTACACCTTC
cdr3_aa: CASSPGLGVYTF
d_call: -
j_call: TRBJ1-2
cdr3_length: 12
v_call: TRBV28
clone_size: -

cdr3_nt: TGTGCCAGTAGTATTGGGCAGGGCACTGAAGCTTTCTTT
cdr3_aa: CASSIGQGTEAFF
d_call: -
j_call: TRBJ1-1
cdr3_length: 13
v_call: TRBV19
clone_size: -

cdr3_nt: TGTGCCAGTAGTACAACCCTCACAGGGACCGAGCAGTACTTC
cdr3_aa: CASSTTLTGTEQYF
d_call: -
j_call: TRBJ2-7
cdr3_length: 14
v_call: TRBV19
clone_size: few

cdr3_nt: TGTGCCAGCAGTTACTCGGACACCTTAAGGGGGAAACTGTTTTTT
cdr3_aa: CASSYSDTLRGKLFF
d_call: -
j_call: TRBJ1-4
cdr3_length: 15
v_call: TRBV6-2/TRBV6-3
clone_size: -

cdr3_nt: TGTGCCAGCAGCTTAGTAGTGACCGGGAGTGGCTACACCTTC
cdr3_aa: CASSLVVTGSGYTF
d_call: -
j_call: TRBJ1-2
cdr3_length: 14
v_call: TRBV7-8
clone_size: many